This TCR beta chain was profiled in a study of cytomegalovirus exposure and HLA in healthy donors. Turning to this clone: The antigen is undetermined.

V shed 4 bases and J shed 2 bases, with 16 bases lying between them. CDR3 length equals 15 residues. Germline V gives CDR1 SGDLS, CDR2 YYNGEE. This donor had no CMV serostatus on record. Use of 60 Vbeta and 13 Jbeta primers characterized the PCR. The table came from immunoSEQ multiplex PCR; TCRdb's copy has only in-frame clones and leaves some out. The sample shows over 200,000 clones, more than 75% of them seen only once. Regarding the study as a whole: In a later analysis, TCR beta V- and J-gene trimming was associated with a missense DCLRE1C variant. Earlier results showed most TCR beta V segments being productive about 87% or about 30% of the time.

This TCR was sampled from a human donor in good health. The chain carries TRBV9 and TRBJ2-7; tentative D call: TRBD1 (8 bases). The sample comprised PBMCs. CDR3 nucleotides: TGTGCCAGCAGCCCCAGGGGGCTAGCGGCCTACGAGCAGTACTTC. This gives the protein CASSPRGLAAYEQYF.